This T cell receptor beta chain is from a study of vaccination and CD4 T cells after COVID-19. Sequencing of cultured CD4+ T cell DNA used the Oncomine TCR Beta short-read assay. Extraction of genomic DNA was performed on cultured CD4+ T cells. TCRdb recomputed calls from the PCR reads with MiXCR, one row per CDR3 protein. The data show fewer than 25,000 distinct CDR3 sequences, roughly two fifths seen once. There are 18 residues in the CDR3. Germline CDR1 reads MGHRA; CDR2 reads YSYEKL. The J segment lost 0 bases and the V segment lost 3 bases, leaving 11 bases of the junction unmatched. In regard to this clonotype: Its antigen remains unidentified.

Study-level points and caveats: Median roughly 86% of reactive clones detected in convalescent patients emerged only post-vaccination.

Treatment reported: approximately nine-day PBMC culture with coronavirus spike peptide pools or control peptides (ViraFEST assay). The V call is TRBV4-1, the J call TRBJ2-7, with TRBD2 identical over 10 bases. This TCR derives from a human donor who had recovered from COVID-19. The sample comprised CD4+ T cells from blood, cultured in vitro. Written as DNA, the CDR3 is TGCGCCAGCAGCCACCGGACTAGCGGTCAGGGGGCCTCCTACGAGCAGTACTTC. Translating it yields CASSHRTSGQGASYEQYF.